Presented here are 18 T cell receptor beta chains from one specimen sequenced in a study of beta chain features in type 1 diabetes. Regarding the study as a whole: Moderate but significant shortening of TCRB CDR3s was recorded in all four CD4+ subsets from Type 1 diabetes patients.

For these receptors, no antigen is known. Reverse transcribing all isolated RNA meant expressed TCRB transcripts were sequenced. TCRdb's table, derived via immunoSEQ multiplex PCR, lists solely in-frame clones and lacks some. The sample shows 680,000 or so clones, around 15% of them seen only once. The sequencing input was naive CD4+ T cells from blood. These receptor sequences come from a man between 18 and 29 years old with type 1 diabetes.

This rearrangement joins TRBV30 to TRBJ1-2; D may be TRBD1 (5 bases). Per the germline V gene, CDR1 is GTSNPN and CDR2 is SVGIG (reference sequence). CDR3 size: 14 residues. V was shortened by 0 bases and J by 2 bases, with 10 bases between the two germline ends. DNA for the CDR3: TGTGCCTGGAGTGTCCTCCAGGGCAACTATGGCTACACCTTC. Translation gives CAWSVLQGNYGYTF. Full variable domain (outside the CDR3, taken from reference TRBV30 and TRBJ1-2): SQTIHQWPATLVQPVGSPLSLECTVEGTSNPNLYWYRQAAGRGLQLLFYSVGIGQISSEVPQNLSASRPQDRQFILSSKKLLLSDSGFYLCAWSVLQGNYGYTFGSGTRLTVV.

This clone has just a few counts. The chain combines TRBV5-1 with TRBJ2-3; D remains ambiguous. The germline V gene has CDR1 SGHRS and CDR2 YFSETQ. V gave up 4 bases and J gave up 5 bases, with 14 bases separating them. This CDR3 region has 14 residues. DNA for the CDR3: TGCGCCAGCAGCCCCACTGACCCGCTAGATACGCAGTATTTT. Protein sequence: CASSPTDPLDTQYF.

This clone was seen more than once but under ten times. This chain connects TRBV5-1 to TRBJ2-5; D may be TRBD1 (6 bases). CDR1 and CDR2 from the germline V gene are SGHRS and YFSETQ. The CDR3 extends over 14 amino acids. The V end was cut by 1 base, the J end by 3 bases, with 10 bases between. The CDR3 nucleotides are TGCGCCAGCAGCTTGAGGACAGACAAAGAGACCCAGTACTTC. This encodes CASSLRTDKETQYF.

This clone was counted a few times. The chain uses TRBV30 and TRBJ2-5, with 8 bases fitting TRBD1. The J segment lost 1 base and the V segment lost 3 bases, leaving 4 bases of the junction unmatched. Per germline, CDR1 GTSNPN and CDR2 SVGIG (reference sequence). The CDR3 is 14 residues long. CDR3 nucleotide sequence: TGTGCCTGGAGGTCAGGGGGCCGCCAAGAGACCCAGTACTTC. It is translated as CAWRSGGRQETQYF.

The CDR3 reads CASSYSGQGTDTQYF. The CDR3 coding sequence is TGTGCCAGCAGTTACTCTGGACAGGGGACAGATACGCAGTATTTT. The chain couples TRBV6-5 to TRBJ2-3; TRBD1 aligns across 9 bases. Trimming at V came to 0 bases and at J to 3 bases, leaving 1 base not matched to a gene. In germline, CDR1 is MNHEY, CDR2 SVGAGI. The CDR3 has 15 residues.

This clone was detected only a few times. This chain connects TRBV4-2 to TRBJ1-2; 8 bases line up with TRBD1. CDR1 and CDR2 from the germline V gene are LGHNA and YNFKEQ. This CDR3 spans 14 amino acids. The ends lost 1 base at V and 6 bases at J; junction bases unmatched: 4. CDR3 residues: CASSQGRTGHGYTF. CDR3 DNA sequence: TGTGCCAGCAGCCAAGGTAGGACAGGGCATGGCTACACCTTC.

This clone was found a few times. The genes are TRBV29-1 and TRBJ1-2; possibly TRBD1 for D (5 bases). Germline V lookup: CDR1 SQVTM, CDR2 ANQGSEA. Trimming pared 0 bases from V and 6 bases from J, leaving 20 bases between. The CDR3 is 16 residues long. In DNA, the CDR3 is TGCAGCGTTGAAGAAGGGGCGGAGGGACTCTTCGATGGCTACACCTTC. It encodes CSVEEGAEGLFDGYTF.

The rearrangement links TRBV7-9 to TRBJ1-2, with D uncertain. Trimming stripped 5 bases from V and 2 bases from J, with 12 bases between. Per germline, CDR1 SEHNR and CDR2 FQNEAQ (reference sequence). The CDR3 has 14 amino acids. The CDR3 loop is CASSLATANYGYTF. The CDR3 coding sequence is TGTGCCAGCAGCCTTGCGACGGCCAACTATGGCTACACCTTC.

The rearrangement links TRBV7-3 to TRBJ2-1; the D is unclear. V was shortened by 0 bases and J by 1 base, with 13 bases between the two germline ends. The CDR3 runs to 17 residues. Germline V gene lookup returns CDR1 SGHTA and CDR2 FQGTGA. The CDR3 bases are TGTGCCAGCAGCTTAACGTCCGGACGGCCGTCCTACAATGAGCAGTTCTTC. It is translated as CASSLTSGRPSYNEQFF.

This chain joins TRBV28 and TRBJ2-7, with 7 nucleotides matching TRBD1. This CDR3 spans 13 amino acids. The ends lost 6 bases at V and 4 bases at J; junction bases unmatched: 6. CDR1 MDHEN and CDR2 SYDVKM come from the germline V gene. CDR3 sequence: CASRRQGVYEQYF. The DNA of the CDR3 is TGTGCCAGCAGAAGACAGGGTGTTTACGAGCAGTACTTC.

In this sample, this clone turned up a few times. The CDR3 reads CASSYRESQTYSGNTIYF. CDR3 nucleotides: TGTGCCAGCAGCTACCGGGAGTCCCAAACTTACTCTGGAAACACCATATATTTT. The V gene is TRBV7-9, the J gene TRBJ1-3; D gene uncertain. Between the trimmed V and J ends, which lost 4 bases and 0 bases, there was a span of 19 bases. The CDR3 is 18 amino acids. The germline gives CDR1 SEHNR, CDR2 FQNEAQ (reference sequence).

CDR3 protein: CATGHGTDNEKLFF. The CDR3 DNA follows: TGTGCCACCGGACACGGGACAGATAATGAAAAACTGTTTTTT. The chain joins TRBV15 to TRBJ1-4, with 7 positions matching TRBD1. V shed 8 bases, J shed 4 bases, and the junction held 7 bases outside the gene matches. CDR1 is LNHNV and CDR2 is YYDKDF in the germline V gene (reference sequence). This CDR3 is 14 amino acids long.

This chain uses TRBV7-6 with TRBJ2-2; tentative D call: TRBD1 (6 bases). CDR3 length: 14 amino acids. Germline assignment: CDR1 SGHVS and CDR2 FNYEAQ. The ends were cut back, 7 bases at V and 5 bases at J, with 14 bases in the middle. The CDR3 region has the DNA TGTGCCAGCACCGACAGGTTGGGGACCGGGGAGCTGTTTTTT. Protein sequence: CASTDRLGTGELFF.

The chain joins TRBV25-1 to TRBJ2-7; 7 positions match TRBD2. This CDR3 region has 14 residues. V lost 6 bases, J lost 2 bases, and 7 bases stayed unmatched. Germline assignment: CDR1 MGHDK and CDR2 SYGVNS. CDR3 in amino acids: CASRGWGGTYEQYF. In nucleotides, the CDR3 is TGTGCCAGCAGGGGGTGGGGGGGAACCTACGAGCAGTACTTC.

V gene TRBV2 combines with J gene TRBJ1-4, with D unresolved. The CDR3 is 11 amino acids. Between the trimmed V and J ends, which lost 8 bases and 8 bases, there was a span of 9 bases. Germline CDR1 SNHLY, CDR2 FYNNEI. CDR3 sequence: CASQYAEKLFF. For the CDR3, the DNA is TGTGCCAGCCAGTATGCCGAAAAACTGTTTTTT.

J is TRBJ1-6 and V is TRBV6-5; D not certain. The CDR3 has 14 amino acids. V lost 0 bases and J lost 8, with 8 bases in between. CDR1 MNHEY and CDR2 SVGAGI come from the germline V gene. The CDR3 DNA is TGTGCCAGCAGTTACTCGGGCCGAGATTCACCCCTCCACTTT. It is translated as CASSYSGRDSPLHF.

Only a few counts were recorded for this clone. The sample has other DNA sequences that encode this CDR3 too. This chain uses TRBV29-1 with TRBJ2-6; no definite D call. This CDR3 region has 13 residues. V lost 4 bases and J 0 bases, leaving 4 bases between the germline ends. Germline V gene lookup returns CDR1 SQVTM and CDR2 ANQGSEA. The CDR3 DNA follows: TGCAGCGTTGTTGGCTCTGGGGCCAACGTCCTGACTTTC. Residues: CSVVGSGANVLTF.

This sequence joins TRBV6-6 and TRBJ2-6; the D is unclear. Germline values: CDR1 MNHNY, CDR2 SVGAGI (reference sequence). Trimming shortened V by 2 bases and J by 1 base, and 6 bases separated the two germline ends. The CDR3 has 15 amino acids. The CDR3 is CASSYVASGANVLTF. Written as DNA, the CDR3 is TGTGCCAGCAGTTACGTTGCTTCTGGGGCCAACGTCCTGACTTTC.